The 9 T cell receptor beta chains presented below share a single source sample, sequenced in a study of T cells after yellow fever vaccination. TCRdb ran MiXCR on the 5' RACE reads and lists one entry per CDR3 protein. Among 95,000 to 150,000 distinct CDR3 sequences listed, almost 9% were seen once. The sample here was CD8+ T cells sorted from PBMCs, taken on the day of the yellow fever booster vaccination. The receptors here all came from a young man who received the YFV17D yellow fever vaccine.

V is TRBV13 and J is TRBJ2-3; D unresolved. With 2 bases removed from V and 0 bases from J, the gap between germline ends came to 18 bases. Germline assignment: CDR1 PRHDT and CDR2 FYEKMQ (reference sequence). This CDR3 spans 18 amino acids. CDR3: CASSLTRLGLTSTDTQYF. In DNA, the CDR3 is TGTGCCAGCAGCTTAACCCGTCTAGGGTTAACTAGCACAGATACGCAGTATTTT.

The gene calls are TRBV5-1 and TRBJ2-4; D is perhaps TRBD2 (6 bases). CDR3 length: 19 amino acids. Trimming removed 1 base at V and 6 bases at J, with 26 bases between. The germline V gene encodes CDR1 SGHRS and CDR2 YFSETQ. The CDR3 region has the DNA TGCGCCAGCAGCTTGTCGGGTTTGGTTCGGGACTTAAGGGGAAACATTCAGTACTTC. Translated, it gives CASSLSGLVRDLRGNIQYF.

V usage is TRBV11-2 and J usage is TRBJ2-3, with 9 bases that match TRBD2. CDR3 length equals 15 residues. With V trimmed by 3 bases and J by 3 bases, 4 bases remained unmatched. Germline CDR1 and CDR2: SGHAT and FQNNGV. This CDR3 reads CASSFGAGGTDTQYF. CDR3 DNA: TGTGCCAGCAGCTTTGGAGCGGGGGGTACAGATACGCAGTATTTT.

The chain's CDR3 is CASSQETYQFLSGANVLTF. DNA for the CDR3: TGTGCCAGCAGCCAAGAAACATACCAATTCCTCTCTGGGGCCAACGTCCTGACTTTC. The chain links TRBV4-2 to TRBJ2-6; D is unresolved. V was shortened by 0 bases and J by 0 bases, with 15 bases between the two germline ends. CDR3 length equals 19 residues. The germline V gene encodes CDR1 LGHNA and CDR2 YNFKEQ.

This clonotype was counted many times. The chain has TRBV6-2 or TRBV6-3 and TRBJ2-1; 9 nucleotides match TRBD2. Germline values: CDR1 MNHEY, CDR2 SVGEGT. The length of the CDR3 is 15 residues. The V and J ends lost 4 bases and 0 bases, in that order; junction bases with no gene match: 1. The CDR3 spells CASSLTSGSYNEQFF. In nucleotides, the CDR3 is TGTGCCAGCAGTTTGACTAGCGGCTCCTACAATGAGCAGTTCTTC.

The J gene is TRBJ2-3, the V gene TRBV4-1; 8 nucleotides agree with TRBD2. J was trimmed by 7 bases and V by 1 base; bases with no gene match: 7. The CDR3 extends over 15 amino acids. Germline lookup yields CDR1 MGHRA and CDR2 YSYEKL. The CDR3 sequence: CASSQGGGGLNTQYF. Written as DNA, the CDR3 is TGCGCCAGCAGCCAAGGCGGCGGGGGGTTGAATACGCAGTATTTT.

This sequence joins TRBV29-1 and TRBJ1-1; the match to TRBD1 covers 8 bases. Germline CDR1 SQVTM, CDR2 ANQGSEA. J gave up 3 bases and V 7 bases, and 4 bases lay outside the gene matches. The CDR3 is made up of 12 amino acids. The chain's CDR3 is CSAWTGHTEAFF. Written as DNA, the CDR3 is TGCAGCGCCTGGACAGGGCACACTGAAGCTTTCTTT.

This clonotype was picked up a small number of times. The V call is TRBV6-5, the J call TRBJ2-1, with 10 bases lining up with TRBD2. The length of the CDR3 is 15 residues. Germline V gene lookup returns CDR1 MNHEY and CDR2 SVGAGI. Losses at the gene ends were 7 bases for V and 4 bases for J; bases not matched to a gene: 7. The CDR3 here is CASNYGTSAYNEQFF. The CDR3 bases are TGTGCCAGCAATTATGGGACTAGCGCGTACAATGAGCAGTTCTTC.

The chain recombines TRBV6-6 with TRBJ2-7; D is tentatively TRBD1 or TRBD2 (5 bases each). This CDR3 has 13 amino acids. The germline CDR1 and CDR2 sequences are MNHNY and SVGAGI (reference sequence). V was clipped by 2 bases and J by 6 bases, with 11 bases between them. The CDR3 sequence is CASSYAGRGEQYF. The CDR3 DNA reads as TGTGCCAGCAGTTACGCGGGTAGGGGCGAGCAGTACTTC.